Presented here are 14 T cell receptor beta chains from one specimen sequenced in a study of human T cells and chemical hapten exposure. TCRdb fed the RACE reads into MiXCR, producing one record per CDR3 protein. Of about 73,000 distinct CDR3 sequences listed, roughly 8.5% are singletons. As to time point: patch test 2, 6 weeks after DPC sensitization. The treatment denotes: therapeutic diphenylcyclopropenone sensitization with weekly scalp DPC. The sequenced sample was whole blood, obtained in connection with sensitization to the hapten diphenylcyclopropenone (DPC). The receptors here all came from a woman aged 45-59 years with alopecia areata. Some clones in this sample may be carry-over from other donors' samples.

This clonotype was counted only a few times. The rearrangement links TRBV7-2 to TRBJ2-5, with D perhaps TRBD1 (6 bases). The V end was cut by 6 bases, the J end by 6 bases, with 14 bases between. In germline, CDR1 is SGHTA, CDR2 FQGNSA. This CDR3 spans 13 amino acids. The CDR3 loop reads CASSFDRPQTQYF. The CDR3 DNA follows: TGTGCCAGCAGTTTTGACAGGCCACAGACCCAGTACTTC.

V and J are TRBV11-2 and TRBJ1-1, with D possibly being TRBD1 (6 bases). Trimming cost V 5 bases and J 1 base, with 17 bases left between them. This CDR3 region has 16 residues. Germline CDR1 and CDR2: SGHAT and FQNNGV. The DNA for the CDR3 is TGTGCCAGCAGCCCTATTAGGGGGTTCCCGAACACTGAAGCTTTCTTT. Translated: CASSPIRGFPNTEAFF.

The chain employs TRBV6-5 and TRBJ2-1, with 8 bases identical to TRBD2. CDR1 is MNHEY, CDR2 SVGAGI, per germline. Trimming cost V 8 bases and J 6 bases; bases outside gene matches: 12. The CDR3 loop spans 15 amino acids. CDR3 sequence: CASRGFAGGFNEQFF. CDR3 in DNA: TGTGCCAGCCGAGGATTCGCGGGAGGATTCAATGAGCAGTTCTTC.

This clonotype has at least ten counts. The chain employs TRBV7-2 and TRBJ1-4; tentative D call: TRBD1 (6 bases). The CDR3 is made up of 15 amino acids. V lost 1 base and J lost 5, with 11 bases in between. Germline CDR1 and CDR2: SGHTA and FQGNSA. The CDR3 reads CASSLVGGINEKLFF. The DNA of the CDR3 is TGTGCCAGCAGCTTAGTAGGGGGGATCAATGAAAAACTGTTTTTT.

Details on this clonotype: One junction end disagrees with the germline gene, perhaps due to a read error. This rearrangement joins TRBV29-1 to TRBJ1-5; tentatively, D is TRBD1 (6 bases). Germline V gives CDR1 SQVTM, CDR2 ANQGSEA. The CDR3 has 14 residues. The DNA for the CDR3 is TGCAGCGTTGAGACAGGAGCTAGCAATCAGCCCCAGAATTTT. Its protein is CSVETGASNQPQNF.

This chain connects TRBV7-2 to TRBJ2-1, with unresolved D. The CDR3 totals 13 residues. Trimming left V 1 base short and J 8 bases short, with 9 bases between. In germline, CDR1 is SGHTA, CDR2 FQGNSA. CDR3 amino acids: CASSLGSTDEQFF. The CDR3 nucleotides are TGTGCCAGCAGCTTAGGTAGCACCGATGAGCAGTTCTTC.

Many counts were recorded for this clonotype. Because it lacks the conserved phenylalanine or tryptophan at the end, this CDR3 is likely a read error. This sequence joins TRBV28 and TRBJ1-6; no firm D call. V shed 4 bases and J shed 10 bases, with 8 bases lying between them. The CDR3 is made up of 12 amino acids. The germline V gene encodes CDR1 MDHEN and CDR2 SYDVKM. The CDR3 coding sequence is TGTGCCAGCAGTTCTTGGGAGTCACCCCTCCACTCT. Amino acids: CASSSWESPLHS.

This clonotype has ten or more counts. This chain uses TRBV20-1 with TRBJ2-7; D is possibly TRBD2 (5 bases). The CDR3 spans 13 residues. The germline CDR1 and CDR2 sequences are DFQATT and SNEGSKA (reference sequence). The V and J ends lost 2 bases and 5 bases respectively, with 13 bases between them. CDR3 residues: CSARMGALHEQYF. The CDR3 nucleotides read TGCAGTGCTAGAATGGGAGCCCTCCACGAGCAGTACTTC.

The CDR3 DNA sequence: TGTGCCAGCACTCAATGGGGGAGCAATCAGCCCCAGCATTTT. As protein: CASTQWGSNQPQHF. This chain links TRBV7-9 with TRBJ1-5, with a weak D call TRBD1 (5 bases). This CDR3 is built from 14 residues. Germline V lookup: CDR1 SEHNR, CDR2 FQNEAQ (reference sequence). Trimming took off 7 bases at V and 1 base at J, with 11 bases between the two ends.

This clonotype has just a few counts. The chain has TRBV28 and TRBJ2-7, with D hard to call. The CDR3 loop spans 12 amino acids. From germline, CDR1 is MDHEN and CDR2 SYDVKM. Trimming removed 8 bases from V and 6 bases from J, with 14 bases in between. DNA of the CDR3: TGTGCCAGCCGTTCGCCTATAGGCGAGCAGTACTTC. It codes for CASRSPIGEQYF. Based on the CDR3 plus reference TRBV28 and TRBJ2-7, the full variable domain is DVKVTQSSRYLVKRTGEKVFLECVQDMDHENMFWYRQDPGLGLRLIYFSYDVKMKEKGDIPEGYSVSREKKERFSLILESASTNQTSMYLCASRSPIGEQYFGPGTRLTVT.

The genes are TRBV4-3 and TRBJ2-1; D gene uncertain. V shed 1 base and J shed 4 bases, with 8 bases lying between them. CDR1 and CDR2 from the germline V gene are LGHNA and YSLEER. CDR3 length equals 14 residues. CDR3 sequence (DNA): TGCGCCAGCAGCCAAGTGCACGTTTACAATGAGCAGTTCTTC. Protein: CASSQVHVYNEQFF.

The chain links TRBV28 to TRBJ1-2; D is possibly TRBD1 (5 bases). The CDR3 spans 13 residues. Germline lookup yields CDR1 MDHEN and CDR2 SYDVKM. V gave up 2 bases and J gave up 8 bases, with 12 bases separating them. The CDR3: CASSLIQGDGYTF. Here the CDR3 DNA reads TGTGCCAGCAGTTTAATCCAGGGAGACGGCTACACCTTC.

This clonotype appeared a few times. The chain's CDR3 is CASSLAGGGGLSSYEQYF. The DNA of the CDR3 is TGCGCCAGCAGCTTGGCGGGCGGCGGGGGCCTTAGCTCCTACGAGCAGTACTTC. The chain carries TRBV5-1 and TRBJ2-7, with D possibly TRBD2 on 7 matching bases. There are 18 residues in the CDR3. The V gene lost 0 bases and the J gene lost 0 bases, with 19 bases spanning the gap. Germline CDR1 is SGHRS and CDR2 is YFSETQ.

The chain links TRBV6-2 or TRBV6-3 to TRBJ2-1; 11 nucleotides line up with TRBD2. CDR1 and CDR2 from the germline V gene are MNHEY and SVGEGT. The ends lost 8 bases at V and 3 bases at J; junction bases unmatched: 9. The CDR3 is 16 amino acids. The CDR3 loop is CASGGGLADLYNEQFF. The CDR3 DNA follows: TGTGCCAGCGGCGGGGGACTAGCGGACCTCTACAATGAGCAGTTCTTC.